What follows are 20 T cell receptor beta chains derived from one specimen sequenced in a study of control samples from healthy donors and cancer patients. Clones were sequenced by immunoSEQ multiplex PCR, and TCRdb holds only the in-frame ones, with some missing. The sample consists of about 42,000 clones, roughly 83% of them appearing once. The sample comprised blood. The receptor set was obtained from a man aged 55 to 70 in good health.

This clone has only one observation. The chain couples TRBV28 to TRBJ1-2; D may be TRBD1 (5 bases). Germline CDR1 MDHEN, CDR2 SYDVKM. This CDR3 has 15 residues. V lost 8 bases and J lost 6, with 22 bases in between. The CDR3 region is CASRTTGGGRDGYTF. DNA of the CDR3: TGTGCCAGCCGAACTACCGGGGGGGGACGGGATGGCTACACCTTC.

This clone is a singleton in its sample. The chain couples TRBV9 to TRBJ1-1, with D possibly being TRBD1 (5 bases). CDR3 length: 17 amino acids. Trimming took off 0 bases at V and 1 base at J, with 16 bases between the two ends. Germline V gene sequence: CDR1 SGDLS, CDR2 YYNGEE. The CDR3 nucleotides read TGTGCCAGCAGCGTAGTTGGGGCCAGGGTTACGAACACTGAAGCTTTCTTT. Encoded protein: CASSVVGARVTNTEAFF.

V and J are TRBV2 and TRBJ2-1; TRBD1 aligns across 7 bases. The V gene's germline CDR1 is SNHLY and CDR2 FYNNEI. CDR3 length: 14 residues. V lost 5 bases, J lost 4 bases, and 5 bases stayed unmatched. The CDR3 DNA reads TGTGCCAGCAGTTTTCCGGGACAGTACAATGAGCAGTTCTTC. Residues: CASSFPGQYNEQFF.

The V and J genes are TRBV28 and TRBJ1-5; D not certain. The CDR3 is 16 residues long. In germline, CDR1 is MDHEN, CDR2 SYDVKM. The V gene lost 3 bases and the J gene lost 6 bases, with 18 bases spanning the gap. The DNA for the CDR3 is TGTGCCAGCAGTTTCTTGGCCCTCGAACGGAGTCAGCCCCAGCATTTT. Protein product: CASSFLALERSQPQHF. The entire variable domain, with the rest obtained from reference TRBV28 and TRBJ1-5, is as follows: DVKVTQSSRYLVKRTGEKVFLECVQDMDHENMFWYRQDPGLGLRLIYFSYDVKMKEKGDIPEGYSVSREKKERFSLILESASTNQTSMYLCASSFLALERSQPQHFGDGTRLSIL.

This chain joins TRBV16 and TRBJ1-5, with D hard to call. Germline CDR1 KGHSY, CDR2 FQNENV. V lost 0 bases and J 4 bases, leaving 7 bases between the germline ends. The CDR3 covers 14 residues. CDR3 DNA: TGTGCCAGCAGCCAATCCGGAACAAATCAGCCCCAGCATTTT. Translation: CASSQSGTNQPQHF.

The chain employs TRBV7-9 and TRBJ1-1; tentative D call: TRBD1 (5 bases). Germline V gene lookup returns CDR1 SEHNR and CDR2 FQNEAQ (reference sequence). The CDR3 consists of 12 residues. Trimming pared 4 bases from V and 2 bases from J, leaving 5 bases between. CDR3 nucleotides: TGTGCCAGCAGCTGGGACAACACTGAAGCTTTCTTT. Translation: CASSWDNTEAFF. Complete variable domain (other parts from reference TRBV7-9 and TRBJ1-1): DTGVSQNPRHKITKRGQNVTFRCDPISEHNRLYWYRQTLGQGPEFLTYFQNEAQLEKSRLLSDRFSAERPKGSFSTLEIQRTEQGDSAMYLCASSWDNTEAFFGQGTRLTVV.

The chain links TRBV6-5 to TRBJ2-4; weak D call: TRBD1 (5 bases). V was cut by 6 bases and J by 0 bases, with 9 bases left in between. The CDR3 covers 14 residues. Germline-derived CDR1 and CDR2 are MNHEY and SVGAGI. The CDR3 loop reads CASSLGQAKNIQYF. The CDR3 DNA reads as TGTGCCAGCAGCCTCGGACAAGCCAAAAACATTCAGTACTTC.

V gene TRBV5-1 combines with J gene TRBJ1-1; perhaps TRBD1 as D (5 bases). Trimming shortened V by 0 bases and J by 0 bases, and 12 bases separated the two germline ends. The CDR3 loop spans 16 amino acids. From germline, CDR1 is SGHRS and CDR2 YFSETQ. The CDR3, as DNA: TGCGCCAGCAGCTTGGTAACCGGGACGGTGAACACTGAAGCTTTCTTT. This gives the protein CASSLVTGTVNTEAFF.

The J gene is TRBJ2-5, the V gene TRBV18; D gene unclear. CDR1 and CDR2 (germline): KGHSH, LQKENI. The CDR3 totals 13 residues. With 2 bases removed from V and 2 bases from J, the gap between germline ends came to 6 bases. CDR3 sequence reads: CASSPGFQETQYF. The CDR3 nucleotides are TGTGCCAGCTCACCAGGATTTCAAGAGACCCAGTACTTC.

The rearrangement uses TRBV5-6 and TRBJ1-2, with D perhaps matching TRBD1 (6 bases). Germline V lookup: CDR1 SGHDT, CDR2 YYEEEE. The V end was cut by 4 bases, the J end by 6 bases, with 19 bases between. The CDR3 runs to 15 residues. The CDR3 reads CASSTLTGNEHGYTF. The DNA for the CDR3 is TGTGCCAGCAGCACTTTGACAGGAAACGAGCATGGCTACACCTTC.

The chain is built from TRBV2 and TRBJ1-4; 9 bases are shared with TRBD1. J was trimmed by 4 bases and V by 7 bases; bases with no gene match: 7. The CDR3 extends over 15 amino acids. Germline values: CDR1 SNHLY, CDR2 FYNNEI. The CDR3 protein is CASTYRGLVNEKLFF. CDR3 in DNA: TGTGCCAGCACATACAGGGGGCTTGTTAATGAAAAACTGTTTTTT.

A word on this clone: Compared with germline, one end of the junction differs, possibly owing to a read error. The rearrangement uses TRBV28 and TRBJ1-1, with D unresolved. Germline CDR1 reads MDHEN; CDR2 reads SYDVKM. The CDR3 is 11 residues long. This CDR3 reads CASSLYGRPLF. CDR3 in DNA: TGTGCCAGCAGTTTATACGGCAGGCCGTTATTT.

The chain combines TRBV2 with TRBJ2-1; 10 bases agree with TRBD2. The J segment lost 0 bases and the V segment lost 6 bases, leaving 2 bases of the junction unmatched. Germline V gene sequence: CDR1 SNHLY, CDR2 FYNNEI. The CDR3 is made up of 15 amino acids. The CDR3 reads CASRIAGGSYNEQFF. CDR3 nucleotide sequence: TGTGCCAGCAGGATAGCGGGGGGCTCCTACAATGAGCAGTTCTTC. Based on the CDR3 plus reference TRBV2 and TRBJ2-1, the full variable domain is EPEVTQTPSHQVTQMGQEVILRCVPISNHLYFYWYRQILGQKVEFLVSFYNNEISEKSEIFDDQFSVERPDGSNFTLKIRSTKLEDSAMYFCASRIAGGSYNEQFFGPGTRLTVL.

The chain uses TRBV5-1 and TRBJ2-1; 14 bases are a match to TRBD2. Germline V gene lookup returns CDR1 SGHRS and CDR2 YFSETQ. Germline trimming cut 4 bases from V and 6 bases from J; bases unmatched to any gene: 3. This CDR3 is built from 15 residues. Here the CDR3 reads CASSGTSGSVNEQFF. DNA for the CDR3: TGCGCCAGCAGCGGGACTAGCGGGAGCGTCAATGAGCAGTTCTTC.

The chain is built from TRBV6-1 and TRBJ1-1; 9 bases fit TRBD1. The CDR3 runs 16 residues. Germline V lookup: CDR1 MNHNS, CDR2 SASEGT. The ends lost 2 bases at V and 4 bases at J; junction bases unmatched: 8. The CDR3 region is CASSESGRQGVTEAFF. In DNA, the CDR3 is TGTGCCAGCAGTGAAAGTGGGAGACAGGGGGTCACTGAAGCTTTCTTT.

This clone appeared a few times. The chain links TRBV7-2 to TRBJ1-2; D uncertain. CDR1 is SGHTA, CDR2 FQGNSA, per germline. V was shortened by 3 bases and J by 1 base, with 9 bases between the two germline ends. The CDR3 runs 14 residues. CDR3 nucleotide sequence: TGTGCCAGCAGCTTGGACGCGAATAACTATGGCTACACCTTC. Its protein product is CASSLDANNYGYTF.

This clone was observed a handful of times. The CDR3 is CASKRERATDTQYF. The CDR3 DNA reads TGTGCCAGCAAGAGGGAGAGGGCAACAGATACGCAGTATTTT. This chain connects TRBV7-2 to TRBJ2-3, with D possibly TRBD2 on 5 matching bases. From germline, CDR1 is SGHTA and CDR2 FQGNSA. The CDR3 has 14 residues. Trimming removed 7 bases from V and 3 bases from J, with 14 bases in between.

The CDR3 sequence is CATSFATVNEQFF. In nucleotides, the CDR3 is TGTGCCACCAGTTTTGCGACAGTCAATGAGCAGTTCTTC. The chain couples TRBV24-1 to TRBJ2-1, with a tentative D call TRBD1 (5 bases). Trimming cost V 6 bases and J 6 bases, with 11 bases left between them. Germline V lookup: CDR1 KGHDR, CDR2 SFDVKD. The CDR3 is 13 amino acids.

This chain links TRBV5-1 with TRBJ1-2; 10 bases line up with TRBD1. This CDR3 contains 15 residues. Germline V gene lookup returns CDR1 SGHRS and CDR2 YFSETQ. The V and J ends lost 0 bases and 8 bases, in that order; junction bases with no gene match: 7. The CDR3 protein is CASSLGPGTGEGYTF. The CDR3 DNA is TGCGCCAGCAGCTTGGGGCCCGGGACAGGGGAAGGCTACACCTTC.

This clone was recorded once. This chain links TRBV7-9 with TRBJ2-1; no definite D call. The CDR3 runs to 19 residues. Germline CDR1 SEHNR, CDR2 FQNEAQ (reference sequence). The V end was cut by 0 bases, the J end by 0 bases, with 18 bases between. The CDR3 DNA sequence: TGTGCCAGCAGCTTAGCCCACCCGGCTCCTCAGAGCTCCTACAATGAGCAGTTCTTC. Translated: CASSLAHPAPQSSYNEQFF.